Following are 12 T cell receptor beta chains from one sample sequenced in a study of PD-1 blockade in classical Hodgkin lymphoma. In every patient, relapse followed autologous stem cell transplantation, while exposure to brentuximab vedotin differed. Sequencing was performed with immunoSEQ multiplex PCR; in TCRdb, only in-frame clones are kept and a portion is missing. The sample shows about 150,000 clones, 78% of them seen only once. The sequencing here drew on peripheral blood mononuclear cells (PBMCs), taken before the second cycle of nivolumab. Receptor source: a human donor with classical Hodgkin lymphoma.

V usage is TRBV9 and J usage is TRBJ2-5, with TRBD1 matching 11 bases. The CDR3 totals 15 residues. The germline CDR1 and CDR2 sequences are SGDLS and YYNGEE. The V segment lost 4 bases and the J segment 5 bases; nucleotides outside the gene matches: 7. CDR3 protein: CASSPRTGGMETQYF. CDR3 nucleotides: TGTGCCAGCAGCCCTCGGACAGGGGGCATGGAGACCCAGTACTTC.

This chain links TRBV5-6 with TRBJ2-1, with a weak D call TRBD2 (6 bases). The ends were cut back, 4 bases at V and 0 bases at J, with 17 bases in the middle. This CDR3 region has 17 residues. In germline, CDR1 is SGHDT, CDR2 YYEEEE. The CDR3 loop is CASSGRGRGSSYNEQFF. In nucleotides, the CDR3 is TGTGCCAGCAGCGGACGGGGCCGGGGGAGCTCCTACAATGAGCAGTTCTTC. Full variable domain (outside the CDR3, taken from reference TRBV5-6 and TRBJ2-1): DAGVTQSPTHLIKTRGQQVTLRCSPKSGHDTVSWYQQALGQGPQFIFQYYEEEERQRGNFPDRFSGHQFPNYSSELNVNALLLGDSALYLCASSGRGRGSSYNEQFFGPGTRLTVL.

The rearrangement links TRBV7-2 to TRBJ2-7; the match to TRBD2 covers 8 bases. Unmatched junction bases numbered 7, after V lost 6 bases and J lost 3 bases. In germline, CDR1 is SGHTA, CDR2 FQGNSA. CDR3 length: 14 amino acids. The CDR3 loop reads CASSPYSGIYEQYF. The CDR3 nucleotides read TGTGCCAGCAGTCCGTATAGCGGGATCTACGAGCAGTACTTC.

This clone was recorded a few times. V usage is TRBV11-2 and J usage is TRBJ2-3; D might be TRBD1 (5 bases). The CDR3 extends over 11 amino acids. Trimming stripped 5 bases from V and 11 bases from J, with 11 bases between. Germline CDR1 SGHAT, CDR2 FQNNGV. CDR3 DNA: TGTGCCAGCAGCCCGTCAAGGGGGCAGTATTTT. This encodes CASSPSRGQYF.

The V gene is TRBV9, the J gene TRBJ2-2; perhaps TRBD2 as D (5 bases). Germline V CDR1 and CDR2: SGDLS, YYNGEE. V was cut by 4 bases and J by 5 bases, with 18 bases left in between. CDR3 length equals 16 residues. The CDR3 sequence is CASSTDPSPLTGELFF. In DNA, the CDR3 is TGTGCCAGCAGCACAGATCCTAGCCCCTTAACCGGGGAGCTGTTTTTT.

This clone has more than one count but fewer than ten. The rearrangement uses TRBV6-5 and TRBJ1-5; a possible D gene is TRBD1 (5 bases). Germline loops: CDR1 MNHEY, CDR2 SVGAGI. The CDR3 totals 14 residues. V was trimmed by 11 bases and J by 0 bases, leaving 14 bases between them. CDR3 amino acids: CAAGRDVSNQPQHF. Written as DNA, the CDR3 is TGTGCCGCCGGCAGGGACGTTAGCAATCAGCCCCAGCATTTT.

In DNA form, the CDR3 reads TGTGCCAGCAGTTACGGGGGTGGCGGGAGGCACGAGCAGTACTTC. Protein product: CASSYGGGGRHEQYF. The chain carries TRBV6-6 and TRBJ2-7, with 8 bases lining up with TRBD2. V gave up 2 bases and J gave up 5 bases; unmatched junction bases: 8. The CDR3 length is 15 residues. The V gene's germline CDR1 is MNHNY and CDR2 SVGAGI (reference sequence).

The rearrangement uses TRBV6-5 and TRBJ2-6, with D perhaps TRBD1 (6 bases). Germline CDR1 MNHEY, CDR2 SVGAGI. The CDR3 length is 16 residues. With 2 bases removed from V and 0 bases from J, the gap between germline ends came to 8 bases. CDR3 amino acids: CASSYGTLSGANVLTF. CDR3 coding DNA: TGTGCCAGCAGTTACGGGACACTCTCTGGGGCCAACGTCCTGACTTTC.

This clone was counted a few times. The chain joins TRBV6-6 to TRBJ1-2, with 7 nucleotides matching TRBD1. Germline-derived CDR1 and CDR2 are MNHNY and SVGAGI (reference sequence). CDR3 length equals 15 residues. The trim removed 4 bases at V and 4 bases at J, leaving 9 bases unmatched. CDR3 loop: CASSFNRDSSYGYTF. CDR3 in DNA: TGTGCCAGCAGTTTTAACCGGGACAGCTCCTATGGCTACACCTTC.

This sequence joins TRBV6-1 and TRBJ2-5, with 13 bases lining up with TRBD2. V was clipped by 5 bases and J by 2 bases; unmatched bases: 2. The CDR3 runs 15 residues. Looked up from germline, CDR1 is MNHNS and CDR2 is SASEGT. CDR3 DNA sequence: TGTGCCAGCAGTTCACTAGCGGGAGGGCAAGAGACCCAGTACTTC. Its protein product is CASSSLAGGQETQYF.

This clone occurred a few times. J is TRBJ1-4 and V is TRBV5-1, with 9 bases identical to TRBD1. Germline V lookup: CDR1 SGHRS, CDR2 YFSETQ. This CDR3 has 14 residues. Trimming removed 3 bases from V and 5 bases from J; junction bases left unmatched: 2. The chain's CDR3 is CASSSDRGNEKLFF. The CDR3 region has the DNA TGCGCCAGCAGCTCCGACAGGGGGAATGAAAAACTGTTTTTT.

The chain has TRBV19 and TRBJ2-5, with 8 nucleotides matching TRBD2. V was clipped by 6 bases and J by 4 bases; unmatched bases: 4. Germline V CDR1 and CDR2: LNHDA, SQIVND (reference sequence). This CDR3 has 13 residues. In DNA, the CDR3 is TGTGCCAGTAGAAATCTAGCGGGAGAGACCCAGTACTTC. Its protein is CASRNLAGETQYF.